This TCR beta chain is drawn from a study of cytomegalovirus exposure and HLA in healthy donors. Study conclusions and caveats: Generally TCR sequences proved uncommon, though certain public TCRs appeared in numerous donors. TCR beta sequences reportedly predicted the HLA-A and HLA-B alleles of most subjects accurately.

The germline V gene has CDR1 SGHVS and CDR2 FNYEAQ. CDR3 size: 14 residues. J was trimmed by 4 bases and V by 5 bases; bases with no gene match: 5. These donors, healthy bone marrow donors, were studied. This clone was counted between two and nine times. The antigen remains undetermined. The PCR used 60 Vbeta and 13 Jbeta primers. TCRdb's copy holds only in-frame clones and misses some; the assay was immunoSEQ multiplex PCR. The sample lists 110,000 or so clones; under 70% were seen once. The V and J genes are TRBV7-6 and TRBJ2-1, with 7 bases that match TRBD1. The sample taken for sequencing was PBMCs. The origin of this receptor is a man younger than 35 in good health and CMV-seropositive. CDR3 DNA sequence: TGTGCCAGCAGCCCAGGGGGACCATACAATGAGCAGTTCTTC. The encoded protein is CASSPGGPYNEQFF.